This T cell receptor beta chain was recorded in a study of sequential checkpoint blockade in melanoma. This clone has only a few counts. CDR3 length: 16 amino acids. Looked up from germline, CDR1 is MDHEN and CDR2 is SYDVKM. The J segment lost 7 bases and the V segment lost 6 bases, leaving 7 bases of the junction unmatched. Sequenced by immunoSEQ multiplex PCR; TCRdb stores in-frame clones only, minus some. The data contain 4,500 to 5,500 clones, about three quarters of them singletons. Regarding treatment: randomized to nivolumab then ipilimumab (arm A) or the reverse (arm B). No patient had prior DNA-damaging chemotherapy.

The source material was CD8+ T cells sorted from blood (inferred from file names), sampled from a patient given nivolumab and ipilimumab in sequence. The receptor was isolated from a human donor with melanoma. The chain has TRBV28 and TRBJ2-1; 15 nucleotides agree with TRBD2. CDR3 coding DNA: TGTGCCAGCAGCCCTGGGACTAGCGGGAGGAAGAATGAGCAGTTCTTC. Residues: CASSPGTSGRKNEQFF.